This T cell receptor beta chain appears in the sequencing data of a study of technical replicates of blood from a few donors. Produced via immunoSEQ multiplex PCR; TCRdb's table is partial and in-frame only. The sample holds tens of thousands of clones, around 90% seen once. This clone appeared a single time. The CDR3 has 14 amino acids. Germline V gene data show CDR1 as MNHEY and CDR2 as SMNVEV (reference sequence). Losses at the gene ends were 8 bases for V and 7 bases for J; bases not matched to a gene: 13. Sample: T cells isolated from PBMCs. The TCR was taken from a human donor in good health. V is TRBV27 and J is TRBJ1-1; 7 bases align to TRBD1. In DNA, the CDR3 is TGTGCCAGCCGCCCCGCAGGGGGATACGGTGAAGCTTTCTTT. Translating it yields CASRPAGGYGEAFF.